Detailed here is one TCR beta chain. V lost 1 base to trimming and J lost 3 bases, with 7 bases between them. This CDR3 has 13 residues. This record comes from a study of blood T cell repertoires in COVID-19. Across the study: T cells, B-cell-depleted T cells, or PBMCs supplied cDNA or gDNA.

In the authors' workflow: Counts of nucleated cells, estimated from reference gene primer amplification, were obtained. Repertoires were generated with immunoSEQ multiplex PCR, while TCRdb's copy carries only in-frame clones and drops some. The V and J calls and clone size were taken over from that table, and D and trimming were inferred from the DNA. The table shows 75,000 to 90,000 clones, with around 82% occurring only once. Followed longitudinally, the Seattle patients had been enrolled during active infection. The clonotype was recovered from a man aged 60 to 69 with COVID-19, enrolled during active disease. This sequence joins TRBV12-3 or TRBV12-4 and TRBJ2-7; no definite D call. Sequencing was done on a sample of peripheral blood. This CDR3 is CASSLGHLYEQYF. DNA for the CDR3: TGTGCCAGCAGTTTAGGACACCTCTACGAGCAGTACTTC.